The 28 T cell receptor beta chains presented below share a single source sample, sequenced in a study of T cell changes during pregnancy in multiple sclerosis. The data were produced by immunoSEQ multiplex PCR, yet TCRdb's version contains in-frame clones alone and is incomplete. Here the sample spans about 100,000 clones, approximately 90% being singletons. The material was peripheral blood, obtained in the second trimester of pregnancy. These receptors were obtained from a female donor with multiple sclerosis, enrolled in a pregnancy study.

This clone was detected a few times. The CDR3 bases are TGTGCCAGCAGACGGGACTATGGCTACACCTTC. This translates into CASRRDYGYTF. The chain recombines TRBV19 with TRBJ1-2; D not resolved. Trimming removed 9 bases from V and 3 bases from J, with 8 bases in between. CDR3 size: 11 residues. The germline CDR1 and CDR2 sequences are LNHDA and SQIVND (reference sequence).

This rearrangement joins TRBV5-1 to TRBJ2-3; perhaps TRBD2 as D (6 bases). The ends were cut back, 2 bases at V and 2 bases at J, with 9 bases in the middle. Per the germline V gene, CDR1 is SGHRS and CDR2 is YFSETQ. CDR3 length: 14 amino acids. The CDR3 sequence is CASSFSGDTDTQYF. The CDR3 DNA sequence: TGCGCCAGCAGCTTTTCGGGAGACACAGATACGCAGTATTTT.

The genes are TRBV5-4 and TRBJ2-3; perhaps TRBD2 as D (7 bases). Per the germline V gene, CDR1 is SGHNT and CDR2 is YYREEE (reference sequence). Trimming took 0 bases from V and 6 from J, leaving 17 bases between them. CDR3 length equals 16 residues. In nucleotides, the CDR3 is TGTGCCAGCAGCTTGGTATCGGGGGGCGGGGTGGATACGCAGTATTTT. Protein product: CASSLVSGGGVDTQYF.

This rearrangement joins TRBV6-6 to TRBJ2-5; D unresolved. Trimming shortened V by 5 bases and J by 5 bases, and 9 bases separated the two germline ends. The CDR3 runs 12 residues. Germline CDR1 and CDR2: MNHNY and SVGAGI (reference sequence). The CDR3 nucleotides read TGTGCCAGCAGTCCCTCCGGGGAGACCCAGTACTTC. Amino acids: CASSPSGETQYF.

V usage is TRBV7-9 and J usage is TRBJ1-2, with D perhaps matching TRBD1 (5 bases). CDR1 SEHNR and CDR2 FQNEAQ come from the germline V gene (reference sequence). This CDR3 spans 12 amino acids. The ends were cut back, 2 bases at V and 6 bases at J, with 7 bases in the middle. Here the CDR3 DNA reads TGTGCCAGCAGCTTACGGGGGAATGGCTACACCTTC. Amino acids: CASSLRGNGYTF.

The J gene is TRBJ1-4, the V gene TRBV15; D not resolved. This CDR3 comprises 15 residues. The germline gives CDR1 LNHNV, CDR2 YYDKDF (reference sequence). The germline V and J ends were trimmed by 3 bases and 6 bases, with 14 bases remaining between them. As DNA, the CDR3 is TGTGCCACCAGCAGGGAGGGTTCGTGGGATGAAAAACTGTTTTTT. Protein: CATSREGSWDEKLFF.

The chain employs TRBV5-1 and TRBJ2-2; D remains unclear. Trimming took 0 bases from V and 0 from J, leaving 6 bases between them. The CDR3 runs 15 residues. Germline lookup yields CDR1 SGHRS and CDR2 YFSETQ. The CDR3 loop is CASSLEPANTGELFF. For the CDR3, the DNA is TGCGCCAGCAGCTTGGAACCGGCGAACACCGGGGAGCTGTTTTTT.

This chain uses TRBV4-2 with TRBJ1-4; D is perhaps TRBD1 (6 bases). Germline V gene data show CDR1 as LGHNA and CDR2 as YNFKEQ. V lost 2 bases and J 4 bases, leaving 14 bases between the germline ends. The CDR3 has 16 amino acids. The CDR3: CASSQPQGTDNEKLFF. In nucleotides, the CDR3 is TGTGCCAGCAGCCAACCACAGGGAACGGATAATGAAAAACTGTTTTTT.

Here the CDR3 reads CASSLPRGKSYEQYF. CDR3 in DNA: TGTGCCAGCAGTTTACCACGGGGGAAGTCCTACGAGCAGTACTTC. J is TRBJ2-7 and V is TRBV28, with D possibly being TRBD2 (6 bases). The CDR3 has 15 residues. Trimming took off 2 bases at V and 1 base at J, with 12 bases between the two ends. Germline V lookup: CDR1 MDHEN, CDR2 SYDVKM.

The chain carries TRBV4-2 and TRBJ2-1, with D hard to call. The CDR3 has 15 amino acids. V shed 0 bases and J shed 0 bases, with 6 bases lying between them. CDR1 is LGHNA and CDR2 is YNFKEQ in the germline V gene. DNA for the CDR3: TGTGCCAGCAGCCAAGATGGGCTCTCCTACAATGAGCAGTTCTTC. Translated: CASSQDGLSYNEQFF.

The V and J genes are TRBV13 and TRBJ2-3; 12 bases are a match to TRBD2. The CDR3 is 16 residues long. Germline V gives CDR1 PRHDT, CDR2 FYEKMQ (reference sequence). Trimming at V came to 5 bases and at J to 0 bases, leaving 3 bases not matched to a gene. CDR3 loop: CASSPGTSGSTDTQYF. CDR3 DNA: TGTGCCAGCAGCCCAGGGACTAGCGGGAGCACAGATACGCAGTATTTT.

V is TRBV11-3 and J is TRBJ1-1, with D tentatively TRBD1 (6 bases). Per the germline V gene, CDR1 is SGHNT and CDR2 is YENEEA. This CDR3 spans 14 amino acids. V shed 3 bases and J shed 6 bases, with 14 bases lying between them. CDR3 nucleotides: TGTGCCAGCAGCTTTACAGGGAACGGGGCTGAAGCTTTCTTT. Encoded protein: CASSFTGNGAEAFF.

The chain uses TRBV6-1 and TRBJ2-1; D possibly corresponds to TRBD1 (6 bases). The length of the CDR3 is 15 residues. Between the trimmed V and J ends, which lost 6 bases and 3 bases, there was a span of 15 bases. Germline loops: CDR1 MNHNS, CDR2 SASEGT. The DNA of the CDR3 is TGTGCCAGCAGCGCCGTCAGGGGATACTACAATGAGCAGTTCTTC. This gives the protein CASSAVRGYYNEQFF.

This chain uses TRBV5-1 with TRBJ2-7; perhaps TRBD2 as D (6 bases). This CDR3 is 15 amino acids long. The V end was cut by 1 base, the J end by 3 bases, with 14 bases between. The germline gives CDR1 SGHRS, CDR2 YFSETQ. The CDR3 sequence is CASSLLNGGNYEQYF. The CDR3 DNA is TGCGCCAGCAGCTTGTTGAACGGAGGGAACTACGAGCAGTACTTC.

This clone came up once. The V gene is TRBV28, the J gene TRBJ1-5, with no clear D. V was clipped by 6 bases and J by 2 bases, with 17 bases between them. This CDR3 has 16 amino acids. Germline V gene data show CDR1 as MDHEN and CDR2 as SYDVKM. This chain's CDR3 is CASRPGLREGNQPQHF. The CDR3 DNA is TGTGCCAGCAGACCAGGCCTACGGGAGGGCAATCAGCCCCAGCATTTT.

The V and J genes are TRBV2 and TRBJ2-1, with D possibly being TRBD1 (7 bases). This CDR3 region has 17 residues. Germline V gene sequence: CDR1 SNHLY, CDR2 FYNNEI. Between the trimmed V and J ends, which lost 7 bases and 3 bases, there was a span of 22 bases. The CDR3 sequence: CASTREKRQGGYNEQFF. In DNA form, the CDR3 reads TGTGCCAGCACCCGTGAGAAAAGACAGGGAGGCTACAATGAGCAGTTCTTC.

This sequence joins TRBV7-9 and TRBJ2-7, with a possible D match to TRBD2 (5 bases). V lost 1 base to trimming and J lost 6 bases, with 10 bases between them. The CDR3 is 13 amino acids. Looked up from germline, CDR1 is SEHNR and CDR2 is FQNEAQ (reference sequence). The CDR3: CASSLGSALEQYF. As DNA, the CDR3 is TGTGCCAGCAGCTTAGGTAGCGCCCTCGAGCAGTACTTC.

This chain uses TRBV6-5 with TRBJ1-4, with D hard to call. CDR1 and CDR2 from the germline V gene are MNHEY and SVGAGI. The germline V and J ends were trimmed by 6 bases and 0 bases, with 8 bases remaining between them. CDR3 length: 14 residues. CDR3 nucleotides: TGTGCCAGCAGCCCCCGAGCAACTAATGAAAAACTGTTTTTT. This gives the protein CASSPRATNEKLFF.

This clone was observed a single time. The CDR3 DNA reads TGTGCCAGCAGTTACTCGAGGTCGGCAGGGAATGAGCAGTTCTTC. Its protein is CASSYSRSAGNEQFF. The chain employs TRBV6-5 and TRBJ2-1; a weak D match, TRBD1 (5 bases). The CDR3 totals 15 residues. CDR1 and CDR2 from the germline V gene are MNHEY and SVGAGI. Trimming removed 0 bases at V and 7 bases at J, with 13 bases between.

V usage is TRBV13 and J usage is TRBJ1-5; D is undetermined. This CDR3 is 14 amino acids long. Germline-derived CDR1 and CDR2 are PRHDT and FYEKMQ (reference sequence). Trimming shortened V by 3 bases and J by 4 bases, and 10 bases separated the two germline ends. CDR3 in DNA: TGTGCCAGCAGCTTGAGAGCGGGGAATCAGCCCCAGCATTTT. Residues: CASSLRAGNQPQHF.

This chain connects TRBV30 to TRBJ1-2; 8 bases agree with TRBD1. J gave up 4 bases and V 1 base, and 2 bases lay outside the gene matches. There are 13 residues in the CDR3. Germline V gene sequence: CDR1 GTSNPN, CDR2 SVGIG (reference sequence). This CDR3 reads CAWSADRAYGYTF. The CDR3, as DNA: TGTGCCTGGAGTGCGGACAGGGCCTATGGCTACACCTTC.

The chain links TRBV30 to TRBJ2-7; D possibly corresponds to TRBD1 (6 bases). CDR1 and CDR2 from the germline V gene are GTSNPN and SVGIG (reference sequence). Trimming took 0 bases from V and 1 from J, leaving 7 bases between them. The CDR3 sequence is 13 residues long. Here the CDR3 DNA reads TGTGCCTGGAGTGTGGGGACATCCTACGAGCAGTACTTC. It yields the protein CAWSVGTSYEQYF.

The chain has TRBV15 and TRBJ1-4, with TRBD1 as a possible D gene (6 bases). The germline V and J ends were trimmed by 1 base and 8 bases, with 8 bases remaining between them. Germline V gene data show CDR1 as LNHNV and CDR2 as YYDKDF (reference sequence). The CDR3 contains 13 residues. CDR3 DNA sequence: TGTGCCACCAGCAGAGGGCAGGGGGAAAAACTGTTTTTT. It encodes CATSRGQGEKLFF.

This clone was observed a few times. The rearrangement uses TRBV6-5 and TRBJ1-6, with TRBD1 matching 7 bases. CDR1 is MNHEY and CDR2 is SVGAGI in the germline V gene. The CDR3 spans 15 residues. The junction had 13 bases not matched to a gene; V was cut back by 8 bases and J by 9 bases. CDR3: CASSERGPRSSPLHF. The CDR3 bases are TGTGCCAGCTCCGAGAGGGGGCCTCGAAGTTCACCCCTCCACTTT.

This chain links TRBV7-3 with TRBJ1-4; no clear D gene. V gave up 2 bases and J gave up 1 base, with 8 bases separating them. In germline, CDR1 is SGHTA, CDR2 FQGTGA. The CDR3 covers 15 residues. CDR3 region: CASSLDRVTNEKLFF. DNA of the CDR3: TGTGCCAGCAGCTTAGATCGAGTAACTAATGAAAAACTGTTTTTT.

The rearrangement uses TRBV27 and TRBJ2-6; 9 bases are a match to TRBD1. The germline gives CDR1 MNHEY, CDR2 SMNVEV (reference sequence). With V trimmed by 5 bases and J by 3 bases, 8 bases remained unmatched. This CDR3 comprises 17 residues. Written as DNA, the CDR3 is TGTGCCAGCAGTCCCCCGGGACAGGGTGGTGGGGCCAACGTCCTGACTTTC. This sequence encodes CASSPPGQGGGANVLTF.

The rearrangement joins TRBV18 to TRBJ2-3; D is undetermined. Between the trimmed V and J ends, which lost 2 bases and 2 bases, there was a span of 5 bases. Germline loops: CDR1 KGHSH, CDR2 LQKENI. The CDR3 sequence is 13 residues long. The DNA of the CDR3 is TGTGCCAGCTCACCATTACTCACAGATACGCAGTATTTT. Its translation is CASSPLLTDTQYF.

The chain uses TRBV27 and TRBJ2-7, with 9 bases that match TRBD2. The germline gives CDR1 MNHEY, CDR2 SMNVEV (reference sequence). The CDR3 length is 14 residues. V was pared by 4 bases and J by 3 bases, with 4 bases of the junction left unmatched. In nucleotides, the CDR3 is TGTGCCAGCAGTTACGGGACTAGCAGCTACGAGCAGTACTTC. Residues: CASSYGTSSYEQYF.